The 16 T cell receptor beta chains reported below all come from one sample, sequenced in a study of blood T cell repertoires in COVID-19. The data were produced by immunoSEQ multiplex PCR, yet TCRdb's version contains in-frame clones alone and is incomplete. The sample carries 100,000 or so clones, more than 90% recorded once. Sequencing input: peripheral blood. The origin of the receptors is a man in his sixties or seventies with acute or convalescent COVID-19.

The chain has TRBV7-9 and TRBJ2-7; possible D gene TRBD1, 7 bases. Trimming pared 3 bases from V and 5 bases from J, leaving 29 bases between. The CDR3 is 19 amino acids. The V gene's germline CDR1 is SEHNR and CDR2 FQNEAQ (reference sequence). In DNA, the CDR3 is TGTGCCAGCAGCTTCTCCGGGCAGACAGGGAGGTACCAGTCCCACGAGCAGTACTTC. The encoded protein is CASSFSGQTGRYQSHEQYF.

CDR3 region: CASSLAPDSNYGYTF. The CDR3 coding sequence is TGCGCCAGCAGCTTGGCCCCGGACAGTAACTATGGCTACACCTTC. The chain carries TRBV5-1 and TRBJ1-2, with D possibly being TRBD1 (6 bases). The germline V gene has CDR1 SGHRS and CDR2 YFSETQ. The CDR3 is 15 residues long. V shed 0 bases and J shed 1 base, with 10 bases lying between them.

V is TRBV6-5 and J is TRBJ1-3, with D unresolved. The germline gives CDR1 MNHEY, CDR2 SVGAGI. V was clipped by 6 bases and J by 4 bases, with 10 bases between them. CDR3 size: 13 residues. This chain's CDR3 is CASRVRVGNTIYF. DNA of the CDR3: TGTGCCAGCAGGGTCCGGGTAGGAAACACCATATATTTT.

The V call is TRBV30, the J call TRBJ1-4; D might be TRBD1 (6 bases). This CDR3 region has 15 residues. Germline V gene lookup returns CDR1 GTSNPN and CDR2 SVGIG (reference sequence). Trimming stripped 0 bases from V and 8 bases from J, with 16 bases between. CDR3 region: CAWSVTGMRGEKLFF. CDR3 DNA: TGTGCCTGGAGTGTAACAGGGATGAGAGGGGAAAAACTGTTTTTT.

The chain joins TRBV5-6 to TRBJ1-2; the D is unclear. There are 14 residues in the CDR3. The germline CDR1 and CDR2 sequences are SGHDT and YYEEEE. The germline V and J ends were trimmed by 2 bases and 3 bases, with 11 bases remaining between them. CDR3 nucleotides: TGTGCCAGCAGCTTTAAGGGAGTAGACTATGGCTACACCTTC. Translated, it gives CASSFKGVDYGYTF.

The chain employs TRBV2 and TRBJ1-1; TRBD1 is a possible D gene (5 bases). Germline CDR1 is SNHLY and CDR2 is FYNNEI. The CDR3 has 14 residues. Between the trimmed V and J ends, which lost 5 bases and 1 base, there was a span of 11 bases. The CDR3 protein is CASSTQGRNTEAFF. The CDR3, as DNA: TGTGCCAGCAGTACGCAGGGCCGGAACACTGAAGCTTTCTTT.

The chain couples TRBV6-5 to TRBJ2-1, with no clear D. This CDR3 comprises 14 residues. Trimming pared 7 bases from V and 0 bases from J, leaving 10 bases between. Germline CDR1 MNHEY, CDR2 SVGAGI. In nucleotides, the CDR3 is TGTGCCAGCAAGACGGAGTTCTCCTACAATGAGCAGTTCTTC. Translated: CASKTEFSYNEQFF.

The chain links TRBV19 to TRBJ2-7, with 9 bases that match TRBD2. Germline CDR1 reads LNHDA; CDR2 reads SQIVND (reference sequence). The trim removed 3 bases at V and 3 bases at J, leaving 6 bases unmatched. This CDR3 is 15 amino acids long. CDR3 nucleotide sequence: TGTGCCAGTAGTATCGCCCTAGCGGGGAACTACGAGCAGTACTTC. Protein: CASSIALAGNYEQYF.

The chain links TRBV4-2 to TRBJ2-3; TRBD2 aligns across 7 bases. The CDR3 is 20 residues long. Germline trimming cut 4 bases from V and 2 bases from J; bases unmatched to any gene: 21. The germline gives CDR1 LGHNA, CDR2 YNFKEQ. CDR3 DNA sequence: TGTGCCAGCAGCCGGGGGGGGTTAAGTAGAGGGGTTGCGGACACAGATACGCAGTATTTT. Encoded protein: CASSRGGLSRGVADTDTQYF.

The chain uses TRBV7-2 and TRBJ2-1; D is perhaps TRBD2 (6 bases). V was shortened by 5 bases and J by 8 bases, with 13 bases between the two germline ends. The germline gives CDR1 SGHTA, CDR2 FQGNSA. This CDR3 is 13 amino acids long. Here the CDR3 reads CASSRLGGDEQFF. The CDR3 nucleotides are TGTGCCAGCAGCCGTCTTGGAGGGGATGAGCAGTTCTTC. Supplemented by reference TRBV7-2 and TRBJ2-1, the full variable domain reads GAGVSQSPSNKVTEKGKDVELRCDPISGHTALYWYRQSLGQGLEFLIYFQGNSAPDKSGLPSDRFSAERTGGSVSTLTIQRTQQEDSAVYLCASSRLGGDEQFFGPGTRLTVL.

Turning to this clone: Germline and junction disagree at one end, which may indicate a read error. CDR3 sequence: CARSWAGGGEQYF. CDR3 bases: TGCGCCCGCAGCTGGGCCGGCGGGGGGGAGCAGTACTTC. The genes are TRBV5-1 and TRBJ2-7, with 8 positions matching TRBD2. This CDR3 contains 13 residues. The V gene's germline CDR1 is SGHRS and CDR2 YFSETQ. Using reference TRBV5-1 and TRBJ2-7 for the parts outside the CDR3, the full variable domain is KAGVTQTPRYLIKTRGQQVTLSCSPISGHRSVSWYQQTPGQGLQFLFEYFSETQRNKGNFPGRFSGRQFSNSRSEMNVSTLELGDSALYLCARSWAGGGEQYFGPGTRLTVT.

The chain employs TRBV28 and TRBJ2-1; 12 bases line up with TRBD2. The V gene's germline CDR1 is MDHEN and CDR2 SYDVKM. V gave up 7 bases and J gave up 3 bases; unmatched junction bases: 7. CDR3 length: 16 amino acids. The CDR3 loop reads CASTKLAGGRYNEQFF. The CDR3 nucleotides are TGTGCCAGCACCAAACTAGCGGGAGGCCGCTACAATGAGCAGTTCTTC. Supplemented by reference TRBV28 and TRBJ2-1, the full variable domain reads DVKVTQSSRYLVKRTGEKVFLECVQDMDHENMFWYRQDPGLGLRLIYFSYDVKMKEKGDIPEGYSVSREKKERFSLILESASTNQTSMYLCASTKLAGGRYNEQFFGPGTRLTVL.

The chain carries TRBV5-4 and TRBJ1-1; 9 positions match TRBD1. V shed 6 bases, J shed 5 bases, and the junction held 5 bases outside the gene matches. The germline V gene encodes CDR1 SGHNT and CDR2 YYREEE (reference sequence). There are 13 residues in the CDR3. The CDR3 sequence: CASNRQGGTEAFF. As DNA, the CDR3 is TGTGCCAGCAACCGACAGGGGGGGACTGAAGCTTTCTTT.

This clone was seen just once. Additional DNA sequences in this sample encode the identical CDR3. The chain couples TRBV3-1 (or the pseudogene TRBV3-2) to TRBJ1-2; the D is unclear. Germline lookup yields CDR1 LGHDT and CDR2 YNNKEL (reference sequence). The CDR3 loop spans 12 amino acids. V shed 1 base and J shed 8 bases, with 8 bases lying between them. DNA for the CDR3: TGTGCCAGCAGCCAAGTAGATAGCGGCTACACCTTC. It yields the protein CASSQVDSGYTF.

The rearrangement uses TRBV5-1 and TRBJ1-5; D unclear. CDR3 size: 15 residues. The germline V gene encodes CDR1 SGHRS and CDR2 YFSETQ. The V and J ends lost 5 bases and 3 bases respectively, with 15 bases between them. This CDR3 is CASSTRPGPNQPQHF. The CDR3 region has the DNA TGCGCCAGCAGTACGCGGCCCGGTCCCAATCAGCCCCAGCATTTT.

This clone was detected only a few times. This chain connects TRBV18 to TRBJ1-4; no definite D call. Deletions cut 3 bases from V and 8 bases from J, with 10 bases between. Germline-derived CDR1 and CDR2 are KGHSH and LQKENI. This CDR3 has 13 amino acids. The DNA for the CDR3 is TGTGCCAGCTCACCGAGGGCGGGAGAAAAACTGTTTTTT. This gives the protein CASSPRAGEKLFF.